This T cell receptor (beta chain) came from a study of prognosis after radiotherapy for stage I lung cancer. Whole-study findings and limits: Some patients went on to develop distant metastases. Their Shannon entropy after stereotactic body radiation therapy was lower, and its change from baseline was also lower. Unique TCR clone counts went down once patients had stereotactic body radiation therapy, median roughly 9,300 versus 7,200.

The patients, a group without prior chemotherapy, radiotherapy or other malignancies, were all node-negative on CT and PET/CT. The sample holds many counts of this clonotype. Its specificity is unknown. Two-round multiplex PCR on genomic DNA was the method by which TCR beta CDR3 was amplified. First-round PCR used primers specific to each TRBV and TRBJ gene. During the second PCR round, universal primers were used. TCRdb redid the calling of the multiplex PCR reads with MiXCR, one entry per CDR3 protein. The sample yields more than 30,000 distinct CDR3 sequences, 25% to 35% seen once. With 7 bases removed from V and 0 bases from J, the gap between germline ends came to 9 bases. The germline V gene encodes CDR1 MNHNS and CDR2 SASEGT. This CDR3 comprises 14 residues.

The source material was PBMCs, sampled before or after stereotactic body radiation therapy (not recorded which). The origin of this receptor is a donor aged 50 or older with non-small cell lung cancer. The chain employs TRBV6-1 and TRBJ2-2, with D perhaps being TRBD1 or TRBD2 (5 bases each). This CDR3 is CASNGGPNTGELFF. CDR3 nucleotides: TGTGCCAGCAATGGGGGTCCGAACACCGGGGAGCTGTTTTTT.